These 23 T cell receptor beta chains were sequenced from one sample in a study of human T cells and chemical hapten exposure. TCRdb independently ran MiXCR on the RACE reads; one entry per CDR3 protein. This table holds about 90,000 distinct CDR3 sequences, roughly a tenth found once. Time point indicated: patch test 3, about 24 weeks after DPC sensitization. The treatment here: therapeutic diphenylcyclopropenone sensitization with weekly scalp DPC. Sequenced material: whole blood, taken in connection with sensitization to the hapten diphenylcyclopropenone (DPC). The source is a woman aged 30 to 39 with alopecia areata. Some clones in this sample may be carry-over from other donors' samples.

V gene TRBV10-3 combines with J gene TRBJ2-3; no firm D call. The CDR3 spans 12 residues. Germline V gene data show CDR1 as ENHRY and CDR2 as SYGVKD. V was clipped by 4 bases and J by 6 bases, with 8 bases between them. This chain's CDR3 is CAISVNSDTQYF. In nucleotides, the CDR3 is TGTGCCATCAGTGTTAATTCCGATACGCAGTATTTT.

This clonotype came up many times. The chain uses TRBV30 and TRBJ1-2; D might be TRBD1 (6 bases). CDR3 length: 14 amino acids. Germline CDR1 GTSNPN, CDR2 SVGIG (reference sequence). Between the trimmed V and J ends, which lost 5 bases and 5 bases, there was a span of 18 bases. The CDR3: CAWDHLRDKYGYTF. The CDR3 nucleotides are TGTGCCTGGGACCACCTAAGGGACAAGTATGGCTACACCTTC. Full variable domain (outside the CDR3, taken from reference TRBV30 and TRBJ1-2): SQTIHQWPATLVQPVGSPLSLECTVEGTSNPNLYWYRQAAGRGLQLLFYSVGIGQISSEVPQNLSASRPQDRQFILSSKKLLLSDSGFYLCAWDHLRDKYGYTFGSGTRLTVV.

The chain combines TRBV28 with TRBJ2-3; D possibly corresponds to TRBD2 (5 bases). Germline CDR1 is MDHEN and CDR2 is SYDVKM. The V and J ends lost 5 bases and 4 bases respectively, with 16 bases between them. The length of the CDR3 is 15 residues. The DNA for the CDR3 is TGTGCCAGCAGTCTTTCAGGAAAGGGAGCAGATACGCAGTATTTT. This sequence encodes CASSLSGKGADTQYF. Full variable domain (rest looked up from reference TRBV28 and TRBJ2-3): DVKVTQSSRYLVKRTGEKVFLECVQDMDHENMFWYRQDPGLGLRLIYFSYDVKMKEKGDIPEGYSVSREKKERFSLILESASTNQTSMYLCASSLSGKGADTQYFGPGTRLTVL.

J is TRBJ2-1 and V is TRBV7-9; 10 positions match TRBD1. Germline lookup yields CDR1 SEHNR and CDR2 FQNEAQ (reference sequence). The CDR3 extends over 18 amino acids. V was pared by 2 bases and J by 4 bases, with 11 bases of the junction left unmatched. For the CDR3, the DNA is TGTGCCAGCAGCTTAATCCCTTTCGGGACAGGGGTTTACAATGAGCAGTTCTTC. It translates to CASSLIPFGTGVYNEQFF. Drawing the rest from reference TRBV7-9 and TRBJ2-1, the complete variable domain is DTGVSQNPRHKITKRGQNVTFRCDPISEHNRLYWYRQTLGQGPEFLTYFQNEAQLEKSRLLSDRFSAERPKGSFSTLEIQRTEQGDSAMYLCASSLIPFGTGVYNEQFFGPGTRLTVL.

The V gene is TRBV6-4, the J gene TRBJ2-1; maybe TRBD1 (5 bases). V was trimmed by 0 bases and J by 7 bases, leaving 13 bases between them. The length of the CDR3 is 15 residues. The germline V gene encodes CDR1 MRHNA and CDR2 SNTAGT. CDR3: CASSDSGQGRNEQFF. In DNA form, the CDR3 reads TGTGCCAGCAGTGACTCTGGGCAGGGTAGGAATGAGCAGTTCTTC.

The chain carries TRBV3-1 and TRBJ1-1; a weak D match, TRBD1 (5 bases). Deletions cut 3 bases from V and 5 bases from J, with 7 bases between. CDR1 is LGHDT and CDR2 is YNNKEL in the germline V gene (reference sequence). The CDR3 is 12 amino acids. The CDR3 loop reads CASSHWGTEAFF. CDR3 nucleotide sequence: TGTGCCAGCAGCCACTGGGGGACTGAAGCTTTCTTT.

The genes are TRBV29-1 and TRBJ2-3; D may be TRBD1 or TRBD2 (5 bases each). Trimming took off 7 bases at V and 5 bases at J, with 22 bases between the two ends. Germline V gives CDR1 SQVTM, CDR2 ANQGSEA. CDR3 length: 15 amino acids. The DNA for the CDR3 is TGCAGCGGCTCCCCGGCGTCGGGGCGCGGAGATACGCAGTATTTT. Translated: CSGSPASGRGDTQYF.

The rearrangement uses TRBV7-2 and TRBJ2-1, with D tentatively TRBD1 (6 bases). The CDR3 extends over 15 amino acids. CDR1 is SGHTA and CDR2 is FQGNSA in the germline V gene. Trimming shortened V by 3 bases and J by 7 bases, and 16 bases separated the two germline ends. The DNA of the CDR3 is TGTGCCAGCAGCTTGTGGTTCTTCCAGGGGAATGAGCAGTTCTTC. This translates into CASSLWFFQGNEQFF.

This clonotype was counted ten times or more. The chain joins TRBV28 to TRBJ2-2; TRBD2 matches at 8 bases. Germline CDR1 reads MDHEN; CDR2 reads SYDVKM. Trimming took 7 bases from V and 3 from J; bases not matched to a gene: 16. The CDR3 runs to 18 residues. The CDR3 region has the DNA TGTGCCAGCAACACCGAGCCATCTAGCGGGTCTTACACCGGGGAGCTGTTTTTT. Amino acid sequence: CASNTEPSSGSYTGELFF.

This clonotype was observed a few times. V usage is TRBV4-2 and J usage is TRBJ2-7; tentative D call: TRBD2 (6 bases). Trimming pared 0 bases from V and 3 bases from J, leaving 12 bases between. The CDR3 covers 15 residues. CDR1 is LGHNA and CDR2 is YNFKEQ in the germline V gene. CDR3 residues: CASSQDLVGGYEQYF. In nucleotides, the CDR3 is TGTGCCAGCAGCCAAGACTTAGTGGGAGGCTACGAGCAGTACTTC.

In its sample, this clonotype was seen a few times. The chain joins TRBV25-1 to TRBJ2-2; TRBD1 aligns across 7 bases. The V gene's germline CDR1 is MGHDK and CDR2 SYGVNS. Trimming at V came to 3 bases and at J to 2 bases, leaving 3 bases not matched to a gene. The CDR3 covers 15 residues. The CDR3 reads CASSDRDSNTGELFF. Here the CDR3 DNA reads TGTGCCAGCAGTGATAGGGACAGTAACACCGGGGAGCTGTTTTTT. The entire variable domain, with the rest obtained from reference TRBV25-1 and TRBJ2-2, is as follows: EADIYQTPRYLVIGTGKKITLECSQTMGHDKMYWYQQDPGMELHLIHYSYGVNSTEKGDLSSESTVSRIRTEHFPLTLESARPSHTSQYLCASSDRDSNTGELFFGEGSRLTVL.

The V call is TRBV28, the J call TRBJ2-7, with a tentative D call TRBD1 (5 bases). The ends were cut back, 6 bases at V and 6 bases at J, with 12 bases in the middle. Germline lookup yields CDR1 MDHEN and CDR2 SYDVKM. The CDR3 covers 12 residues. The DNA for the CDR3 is TGTGCCAGCAGGGACACCTACGGCGAGCAGTACGTC. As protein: CASRDTYGEQYV.

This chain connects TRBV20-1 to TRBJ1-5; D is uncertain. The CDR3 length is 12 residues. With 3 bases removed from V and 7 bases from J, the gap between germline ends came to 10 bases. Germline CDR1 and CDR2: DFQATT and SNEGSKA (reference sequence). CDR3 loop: CSAREGVQPQHF. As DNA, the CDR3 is TGCAGTGCTAGGGAGGGTGTACAGCCCCAGCATTTT.

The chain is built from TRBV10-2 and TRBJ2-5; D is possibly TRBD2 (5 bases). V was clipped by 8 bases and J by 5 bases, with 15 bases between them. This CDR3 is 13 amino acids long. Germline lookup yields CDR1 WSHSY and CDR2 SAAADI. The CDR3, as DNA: TGCGCCAGCGGTCCCATTGAGGGCGAGACCCAGTACTTC. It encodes CASGPIEGETQYF.

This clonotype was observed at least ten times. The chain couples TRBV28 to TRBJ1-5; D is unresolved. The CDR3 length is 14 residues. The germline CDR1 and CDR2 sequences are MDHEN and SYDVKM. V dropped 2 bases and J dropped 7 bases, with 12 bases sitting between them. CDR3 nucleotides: TGTGCCAGCAGTTTAAGTTGGTGGATGCAGCCCCAGCATTTT. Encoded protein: CASSLSWWMQPQHF. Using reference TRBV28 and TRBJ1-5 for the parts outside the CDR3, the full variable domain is DVKVTQSSRYLVKRTGEKVFLECVQDMDHENMFWYRQDPGLGLRLIYFSYDVKMKEKGDIPEGYSVSREKKERFSLILESASTNQTSMYLCASSLSWWMQPQHFGDGTRLSIL.

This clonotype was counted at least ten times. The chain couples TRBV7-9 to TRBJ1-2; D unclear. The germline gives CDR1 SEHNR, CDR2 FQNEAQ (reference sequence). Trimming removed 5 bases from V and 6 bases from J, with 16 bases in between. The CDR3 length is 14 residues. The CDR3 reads CASSRSELVDGYTF. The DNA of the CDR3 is TGTGCCAGCAGCCGATCCGAGTTAGTGGATGGCTACACCTTC.

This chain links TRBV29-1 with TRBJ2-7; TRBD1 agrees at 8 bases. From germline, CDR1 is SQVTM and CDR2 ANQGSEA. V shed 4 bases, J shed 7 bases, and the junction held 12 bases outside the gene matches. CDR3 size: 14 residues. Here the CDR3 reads CSVVDRGKGREQYF. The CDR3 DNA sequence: TGCAGCGTTGTCGACAGGGGCAAAGGACGGGAGCAGTACTTC.

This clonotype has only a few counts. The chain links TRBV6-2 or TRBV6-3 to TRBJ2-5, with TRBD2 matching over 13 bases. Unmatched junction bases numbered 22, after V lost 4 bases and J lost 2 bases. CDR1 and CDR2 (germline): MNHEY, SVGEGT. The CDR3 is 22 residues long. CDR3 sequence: CASSSPPGLAGVIGEKQETQYF. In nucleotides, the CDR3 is TGTGCCAGCAGTTCCCCTCCCGGACTAGCGGGAGTTATCGGAGAGAAACAAGAGACCCAGTACTTC.

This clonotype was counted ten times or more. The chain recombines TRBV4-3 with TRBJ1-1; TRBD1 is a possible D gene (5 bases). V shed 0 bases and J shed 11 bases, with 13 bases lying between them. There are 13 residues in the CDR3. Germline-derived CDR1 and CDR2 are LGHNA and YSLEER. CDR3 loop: CASSQEEGREAFF. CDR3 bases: TGCGCCAGCAGCCAAGAAGAGGGCAGGGAGGCTTTCTTT.

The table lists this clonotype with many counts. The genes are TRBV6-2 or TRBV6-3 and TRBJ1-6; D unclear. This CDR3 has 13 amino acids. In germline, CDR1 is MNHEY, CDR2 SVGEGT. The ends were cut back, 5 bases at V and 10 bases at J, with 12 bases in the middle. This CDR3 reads CASSPIAQSPLHF. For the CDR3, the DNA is TGTGCCAGCAGTCCCATCGCGCAATCACCCCTCCACTTT.

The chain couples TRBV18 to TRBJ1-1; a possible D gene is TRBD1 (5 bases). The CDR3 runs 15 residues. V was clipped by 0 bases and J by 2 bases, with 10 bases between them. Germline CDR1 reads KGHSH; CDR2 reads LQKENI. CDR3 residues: CASSPPGVANTEAFF. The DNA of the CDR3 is TGTGCCAGCTCACCACCGGGGGTGGCTAACACTGAAGCTTTCTTT.

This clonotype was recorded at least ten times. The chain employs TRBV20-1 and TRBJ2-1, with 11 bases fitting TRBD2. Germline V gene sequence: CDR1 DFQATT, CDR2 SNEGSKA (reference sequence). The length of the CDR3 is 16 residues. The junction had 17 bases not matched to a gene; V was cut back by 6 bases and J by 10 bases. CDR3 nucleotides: TGCAGTGCACGAGGGACTAGCGGATCTTACAAGAGAGAGCAGTTCTTC. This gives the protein CSARGTSGSYKREQFF.

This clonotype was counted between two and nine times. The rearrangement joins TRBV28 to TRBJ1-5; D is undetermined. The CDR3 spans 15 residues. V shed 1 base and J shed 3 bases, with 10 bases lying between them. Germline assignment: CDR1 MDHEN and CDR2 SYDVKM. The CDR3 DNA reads TGTGCCAGCAGTTTATTAGGTACAGTCAATCAGCCCCAGCATTTT. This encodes CASSLLGTVNQPQHF. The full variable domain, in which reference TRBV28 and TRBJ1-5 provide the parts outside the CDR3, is DVKVTQSSRYLVKRTGEKVFLECVQDMDHENMFWYRQDPGLGLRLIYFSYDVKMKEKGDIPEGYSVSREKKERFSLILESASTNQTSMYLCASSLLGTVNQPQHFGDGTRLSIL.